Here is one T cell receptor beta chain with its context. Its specificity is not known. This entry comes from a study of cytomegalovirus exposure and HLA in healthy donors. Study-wide results and limits: Rare TCR sequences predominated, though certain public TCRs were found in many donors.

Trimming removed 6 bases from V and 2 bases from J; junction bases left unmatched: 5. From germline, CDR1 is MDHEN and CDR2 SYDVKM. The CDR3 covers 14 residues. It was with 60 Vbeta and 13 Jbeta primers that the PCR ran. Libraries were prepared by immunoSEQ multiplex PCR; TCRdb keeps only in-frame clonotypes and omits some of them. This sample has 170,000 or so clones, with around 77% found just once. This rearrangement joins TRBV28 to TRBJ2-7; TRBD2 matches 9 bases. The sequencing sample was made of PBMCs. The receptor was derived from a woman aged 45-60 years in good health and CMV-seropositive. CDR3 nucleotide sequence: TGTGCCAGCAGAAGCGGGGGGCATCCCTACGAGCAGTACTTC. This translates into CASRSGGHPYEQYF.